The rows below give T cell receptor beta chains drawn from one sample of a study of sequential checkpoint blockade in melanoma. Using immunoSEQ multiplex PCR, the repertoire was profiled, and TCRdb retains in-frame clones only, with some absent. The sample lists under 6,000 clones, approximately 82% seen once, with 45% to 65% in the top ten. The sample consisted of CD8+ T cells sorted from blood (inferred from file names), taken from a patient given nivolumab and ipilimumab in sequence. These receptors all come from a human donor with melanoma. Both conserved end residues are part of each CDR3. A D gene is named only where the DNA matches it firmly. The size entry is marked missing in some rows and otherwise reads once, few, many or a size class.

TRBD2,TRBV4-2,-,TRBJ2-3,CASSQDAIAGVTDTQYF,TGTGCCAGCAGCCAAGATGCCATAGCGGGGGTCACAGATACGCAGTATTTT
-,TRBV4-3,-,TRBJ1-4,CASSQEQEANEKLFF,TGCGCCAGCAGCCAAGAACAGGAAGCTAATGAAAAACTGTTTTTT
TRBD2,TRBV7-2,-,TRBJ2-7,CASSLGLAGSYEQYF,TGTGCCAGCAGCTTAGGCCTAGCGGGGTCCTACGAGCAGTACTTC
TRBD2,TRBV4-3,-,TRBJ2-5,CASSQDTGGALRETQYF,TGCGCCAGCAGCCAAGATACCGGGGGGGCTTTACGAGAGACCCAGTACTTC
-,TRBV27,-,TRBJ2-1,CASSLRGFEQFF,TGTGCCAGCAGTTTACGGGGGTTTGAGCAGTTCTTC
TRBD1,TRBV25-1,-,TRBJ2-1,CASRPSGQGNEQFF,TGTGCCAGCCGCCCCTCGGGACAGGGCAATGAGCAGTTCTTC
TRBD2,TRBV4-1,-,TRBJ2-7,CASSQGPGGAYEQYF,TGCGCCAGCAGCCAAGGTCCCGGGGGGGCTTACGAGCAGTACTTC
-,TRBV10-1,-,TRBJ2-3,CASNAGSTDTQYF,TGCGCCAGCAATGCGGGTAGCACAGATACGCAGTATTTT
TRBD2,TRBV28,-,TRBJ2-7,CASSGLAGGTGRDEQYF,TGTGCCAGCAGTGGACTAGCGGGGGGCACTGGACGGGACGAGCAGTACTTC
-,TRBV10-2,-,TRBJ2-1,CASAYGNEQFF,TGCGCCAGCGCTTACGGCAATGAGCAGTTCTTC
-,TRBV28,-,TRBJ1-6,CASSRRGYNSPLHF,TGTGCCAGCAGTCGTAGGGGGTATAATTCCCCCCTCCACTTT
TRBD1,TRBV18,-,TRBJ2-5,CASSQTGFYETQYF,TGTGCCAGCTCGCAGACAGGGTTTTACGAGACCCAGTACTTC
-,TRBV5-5,-,TRBJ1-2,CASSSEYGQIGYTF,TGTGCCAGCAGCTCGGAATACGGACAGATCGGCTACACCTTC
-,TRBV7-8,-,TRBJ2-1,CASSISDEQFF,TGTGCCAGCAGCATCAGCGATGAGCAGTTCTTC
TRBD1,TRBV19,-,TRBJ2-7,CASSRGQGAVGSYEQYF,TGTGCCAGTAGCCGGGGACAGGGCGCCGTCGGTTCCTACGAGCAGTACTTC
TRBD2,TRBV19,medium-sized,TRBJ2-1,CASSIGASGGNEQFF,TGTGCCAGTAGTATTGGGGCTAGCGGGGGGAATGAGCAGTTCTTC
-,TRBV29-1,-,TRBJ2-2,CSVVQPTGELFF,TGCAGCGTTGTACAGCCCACCGGGGAGCTGTTTTTT
TRBD2,TRBV5-6,-,TRBJ2-3,CASSLGGGVRSTQYF,TGTGCCAGCAGCTTGGGTGGGGGGGTCAGAAGTACGCAGTATTTT
-,TRBV2,-,TRBJ2-2,CASSGGRRELFF,TGTGCCAGCAGTGGTGGGCGCAGGGAGCTGTTTTTT
TRBD1,TRBV19,large,TRBJ1-5,CASRTGGGDQPQHF,TGTGCCAGTCGGACAGGGGGCGGGGATCAGCCCCAGCATTTT
-,TRBV5-1,-,TRBJ2-3,CASSLVVGADTQYF,TGCGCCAGCAGCTTGGTAGTAGGGGCAGATACGCAGTATTTT
-,TRBV4-2,-,TRBJ2-7,CASSQDWGTAYEQYF,TGTGCCAGCAGCCAAGATTGGGGGACTGCCTACGAGCAGTACTTC
-,TRBV20-1,-,TRBJ2-7,CSAADYEQYF,TGCAGTGCTGCGGACTACGAGCAGTACTTC
TRBD1,TRBV19,-,TRBJ1-1,CASSIHRGWWNTEAFF,TGTGCCAGTAGTATACACAGGGGTTGGTGGAACACTGAAGCTTTCTTT
TRBD1,TRBV6-5,-,TRBJ2-5,CASSSWGQGGETQYF,TGTGCCAGCAGTTCCTGGGGACAGGGAGGCGAGACCCAGTACTTC
TRBD1,TRBV5-1,-,TRBJ2-5,CASSSPGTGDQETQYF,TGCGCCAGCAGCTCCCCCGGGACAGGCGACCAAGAGACCCAGTACTTC
-,TRBV29-1,-,TRBJ1-1,CSVQVGPDTEAFF,TGCAGCGTCCAAGTGGGGCCCGACACTGAAGCTTTCTTT
TRBD2,TRBV6-5,-,TRBJ2-1,CASSYSTSGDSEQFF,TGTGCCAGCAGTTACTCGACTAGCGGGGATAGTGAGCAGTTCTTC
-,TRBV5-1,-,TRBJ1-2,CASSLGFEGYTF,TGCGCCAGCAGCTTGGGGTTTGAGGGCTACACCTTC
TRBD1,TRBV13,-,TRBJ2-7,CASSPRQGAYEQYF,TGTGCCAGCAGCCCGAGACAGGGGGCCTACGAGCAGTACTTC
TRBD2,TRBV4-3,-,TRBJ2-3,CASSQFGGDTQYF,TGCGCCAGCAGCCAATTCGGGGGGGATACGCAGTATTTT
TRBD1,TRBV2,-,TRBJ1-4,CASSRHHLQGINEKLFF,TGTGCCAGCAGTCGACATCATTTACAGGGGATTAATGAAAAACTGTTTTTT
TRBD1,TRBV7-9,-,TRBJ1-6,CASSPGQATIAPLHF,TGTGCCAGCAGCCCGGGACAGGCGACTATAGCACCCCTCCACTTT
TRBD1,TRBV27,few,TRBJ2-7,CASRPGTARFEQYF,TGTGCCAGCAGGCCCGGGACAGCACGATTCGAGCAGTACTTC
-,TRBV11-2,-,TRBJ1-1,CASSLTRGQNTEAFF,TGTGCCAGCAGCTTAACTAGGGGACAGAACACTGAAGCTTTCTTT
TRBD1,TRBV5-1,few,TRBJ1-2,CASSYTPDRNLYGYTF,TGCGCCAGCAGTTACACCCCGGACAGGAATTTATATGGCTACACCTTC
-,TRBV7-9,-,TRBJ1-1,CASSFSVRTEAFF,TGTGCCAGCAGCTTCTCAGTGCGGACTGAAGCTTTCTTT
-,TRBV5-4,-,TRBJ1-1,CASSFGESEAFF,TGTGCCAGCAGCTTCGGGGAAAGTGAAGCTTTCTTT